The 10 T cell receptor beta chains given below trace back to one sample, sequenced in a study of blood T cell repertoires in COVID-19. Using immunoSEQ multiplex PCR, the repertoire was profiled, and TCRdb retains in-frame clones only, with some absent. Among roughly 64,000 clones, roughly four fifths were seen once, and the ten largest hold roughly 5.4%. The sample was peripheral blood. The receptors here all came from a human donor in a cohort sampled during active COVID-19.

The chain combines TRBV5-1 with TRBJ2-3, with 7 bases matching TRBD2. This CDR3 has 16 amino acids. From germline, CDR1 is SGHRS and CDR2 YFSETQ. With V trimmed by 5 bases and J by 0 bases, 9 bases remained unmatched. The CDR3: CASRGPGGFSTDTQYF. CDR3 DNA: TGCGCCAGCAGGGGTCCCGGGGGGTTTAGCACAGATACGCAGTATTTT.

This rearrangement joins TRBV14 to TRBJ1-6, with D perhaps matching TRBD1 (6 bases). CDR1 is SGHDN and CDR2 is FVKESK in the germline V gene. CDR3 length: 17 residues. V lost 0 bases to trimming and J lost 10 bases, with 19 bases between them. The CDR3 region is CASSQDPGPGVGSPLHF. The CDR3 nucleotides are TGTGCCAGCAGCCAAGATCCGGGCCCAGGGGTGGGGTCACCCCTCCACTTT.

The chain has TRBV28 and TRBJ1-2, with D possibly being TRBD1 (5 bases). The germline V gene encodes CDR1 MDHEN and CDR2 SYDVKM. This CDR3 spans 12 amino acids. Deletions cut 8 bases from V and 1 base from J, with 8 bases between. The CDR3 coding sequence is TGTGCCAGCTCGGACATTAACTATGGCTACACCTTC. It is translated as CASSDINYGYTF.

The rearrangement joins TRBV5-1 to TRBJ2-1; the match to TRBD2 covers 7 bases. With 1 base clipped from V and 6 bases from J, the junction kept 13 bases outside the gene matches. The germline V gene has CDR1 SGHRS and CDR2 YFSETQ. The CDR3 runs to 17 residues. Here the CDR3 DNA reads TGCGCCAGCAGCTTGCTGGTCGGGGGGACGTCGGGCAATGAGCAGTTCTTC. Protein: CASSLLVGGTSGNEQFF.

The chain employs TRBV27 and TRBJ2-3; D might be TRBD2 (6 bases). The germline V gene has CDR1 MNHEY and CDR2 SMNVEV (reference sequence). The length of the CDR3 is 14 residues. V lost 6 bases and J 1 base, leaving 11 bases between the germline ends. The CDR3 nucleotides read TGTGCCAGCAGCCCGTGGGGGGGCACAGATACGCAGTATTTT. It codes for CASSPWGGTDTQYF.

The rearrangement uses TRBV7-9 and TRBJ1-1; 10 bases fit TRBD1. This CDR3 contains 13 residues. Unmatched junction bases numbered 5, after V lost 5 bases and J lost 8 bases. Germline assignment: CDR1 SEHNR and CDR2 FQNEAQ (reference sequence). CDR3 DNA: TGTGCCAGCAGCCGGGACAGGGGCCCCGAAGCTTTCTTT. Translating it yields CASSRDRGPEAFF. The whole variable domain, filled in from reference TRBV7-9 and TRBJ1-1, reads DTGVSQNPRHKITKRGQNVTFRCDPISEHNRLYWYRQTLGQGPEFLTYFQNEAQLEKSRLLSDRFSAERPKGSFSTLEIQRTEQGDSAMYLCASSRDRGPEAFFGQGTRLTVV.

In this sample, this clone turned up a few times. The same CDR3 can be traced to other DNA sequences in this sample. The chain recombines TRBV27 with TRBJ1-5; 7 bases line up with TRBD1. With V trimmed by 4 bases and J by 3 bases, 6 bases remained unmatched. Germline lookup yields CDR1 MNHEY and CDR2 SMNVEV (reference sequence). This CDR3 contains 15 residues. The CDR3 loop reads CASSSLDRDNQPQHF. In nucleotides, the CDR3 is TGTGCCAGCAGTTCACTTGACAGGGACAATCAGCCCCAGCATTTT.

The chain recombines TRBV5-4 with TRBJ1-6; no firm D call. Trimming took off 4 bases at V and 10 bases at J, with 18 bases between the two ends. Per germline, CDR1 SGHNT and CDR2 YYREEE (reference sequence). The CDR3 extends over 15 amino acids. CDR3 loop: CASSPFLGSSSPLHF. The CDR3 region has the DNA TGTGCCAGCAGCCCCTTCTTAGGGAGTAGCTCACCCCTCCACTTT.

The chain recombines TRBV3-1 (or the pseudogene TRBV3-2) with TRBJ2-7, with a possible D match to TRBD1 (5 bases). The CDR3 runs 13 residues. From germline, CDR1 is LGHDT and CDR2 YNNKEL (reference sequence). V lost 6 bases to trimming and J lost 5 bases, with 14 bases between them. CDR3 DNA: TGTGCCAGCAGTCCAGGGCTTGGGAACGAGCAGTACTTC. It encodes CASSPGLGNEQYF.

The chain uses TRBV20-1 and TRBJ2-3, with D tentatively TRBD2 (6 bases). V lost 3 bases and J 1 base, leaving 14 bases between the germline ends. CDR1 is DFQATT, CDR2 SNEGSKA, per germline (reference sequence). The CDR3 runs to 15 residues. The CDR3 nucleotides are TGCAGTGCTAGTCTCGGCGGGGCAGGCACAGATACGCAGTATTTT. Protein sequence: CSASLGGAGTDTQYF.